The 23 T cell receptor beta chains below come from one sample, sequenced in a study of low-dose radiotherapy and immunotherapy resistance in tumors. cDNA synthesis used a TRAV/TRBV-specific primer set for both chains. TCR amplification ran roughly 20 PCR cycles using constant-region and V-primer adapter primers. MiXCR, applied by TCRdb to the reads, yields one record per CDR3 protein. In the table there are tens of thousands of distinct CDR3 sequences, roughly a sixth of which are singletons. Time point specified: before trial treatment. The sequencing used PBMCs, collected before treatment. These receptors all come from a male donor with prostate cancer.

This clonotype was seen ten or more times. The chain carries TRBV29-1 and TRBJ1-1, with a weak D call TRBD1 (6 bases). V lost 6 bases to trimming and J lost 1 base, with 12 bases between them. This CDR3 is 13 amino acids long. Germline V gene sequence: CDR1 SQVTM, CDR2 ANQGSEA. As DNA, the CDR3 is TGCAGCGTCGAGGGACAACGGAACACTGAAGCTTTCTTT. Protein: CSVEGQRNTEAFF. The full variable domain, in which reference TRBV29-1 and TRBJ1-1 provide the parts outside the CDR3, is SAVISQKPSRDICQRGTSLTIQCQVDSQVTMMFWYRQQPGQSLTLIATANQGSEATYESGFVIDKFPISRPNLTFSTLTVSNMSPEDSSIYLCSVEGQRNTEAFFGQGTRLTVV.

This clonotype came up many times. This chain uses TRBV7-9 with TRBJ2-3; 7 bases are a match to TRBD2. The CDR3 sequence is 15 residues long. Trimming removed 4 bases from V and 5 bases from J; junction bases left unmatched: 9. Germline CDR1 and CDR2: SEHNR and FQNEAQ (reference sequence). The CDR3 protein is CASSSWGEGGDTQYF. The CDR3, as DNA: TGTGCCAGCAGCTCCTGGGGGGAGGGTGGAGATACGCAGTATTTT. Supplemented by reference TRBV7-9 and TRBJ2-3, the full variable domain reads DTGVSQNPRHKITKRGQNVTFRCDPISEHNRLYWYRQTLGQGPEFLTYFQNEAQLEKSRLLSDRFSAERPKGSFSTLEIQRTEQGDSAMYLCASSSWGEGGDTQYFGPGTRLTVL.

Many counts were recorded for this clonotype. The V call is TRBV5-1, the J call TRBJ2-7, with a weak D call TRBD2 (5 bases). CDR3 size: 15 residues. V was clipped by 2 bases and J by 1 base, with 13 bases between them. Germline CDR1 and CDR2: SGHRS and YFSETQ. The CDR3 region is CASSFLPGTSYEQYF. In DNA form, the CDR3 reads TGCGCCAGCAGCTTCCTCCCGGGAACGTCCTACGAGCAGTACTTC.

Only one count was recorded for this clonotype. CDR3 in DNA: TGTGCCAGCTCCCTTGGACAGGGCCCACAGTACGAGCAGTACTTC. Protein: CASSLGQGPQYEQYF. V and J are TRBV18 and TRBJ2-7; TRBD1 agrees at 8 bases. The V and J ends lost 6 bases and 4 bases, in that order; junction bases with no gene match: 11. Germline CDR1 and CDR2: KGHSH and LQKENI. The CDR3 consists of 15 residues.

The gene calls are TRBV6-8 and TRBJ1-1; the D gene is possibly TRBD1 (6 bases). The CDR3 contains 15 residues. The germline gives CDR1 MNHGY, CDR2 SAAAGT. V was clipped by 4 bases and J by 5 bases, with 17 bases between them. Here the CDR3 reads CASSLRGGAGTEAFF. CDR3 sequence (DNA): TGTGCCAGCAGTTTAAGGGGGGGGGCAGGTACTGAAGCTTTCTTT.

The table lists this clonotype with many counts. The chain has TRBV20-1 and TRBJ2-4; D assignment may be TRBD1 or TRBD2 (5 bases each). Between the trimmed V and J ends, which lost 6 bases and 9 bases, there was a span of 21 bases. The CDR3 extends over 14 amino acids. Germline V CDR1 and CDR2: DFQATT, SNEGSKA (reference sequence). DNA for the CDR3: TGCAGTGCCTCTGGGACCGCAATTGGTCCCATTCAGTACTTC. Translation gives CSASGTAIGPIQYF.

This clonotype was counted many times. The CDR3: CASSSKASGGSNEQFF. The DNA for the CDR3 is TGTGCCAGCAGCTCAAAAGCTAGCGGGGGGTCCAATGAGCAGTTCTTC. This chain joins TRBV7-9 and TRBJ2-1; 11 nucleotides agree with TRBD2. CDR1 and CDR2 from the germline V gene are SEHNR and FQNEAQ (reference sequence). The CDR3 totals 16 residues. V gave up 4 bases and J gave up 6 bases; unmatched junction bases: 8. The whole variable domain, remainder taken from reference TRBV7-9 and TRBJ2-1, is DTGVSQNPRHKITKRGQNVTFRCDPISEHNRLYWYRQTLGQGPEFLTYFQNEAQLEKSRLLSDRFSAERPKGSFSTLEIQRTEQGDSAMYLCASSSKASGGSNEQFFGPGTRLTVL.

This clonotype occurred many times. The chain is built from TRBV7-3 and TRBJ2-2; 7 positions match TRBD2. Unmatched junction bases numbered 6, after V lost 4 bases and J lost 7 bases. The germline V gene has CDR1 SGHTA and CDR2 FQGTGA. The CDR3 has 14 amino acids. The DNA of the CDR3 is TGTGCCAGCAGCTCCCCAAGCGGGGACGGGGAGCTGTTTTTT. It is translated as CASSSPSGDGELFF.

This clonotype has ten or more counts. V is TRBV5-1 and J is TRBJ2-7; 7 positions match TRBD2. The CDR3 has 13 residues. CDR1 is SGHRS and CDR2 is YFSETQ in the germline V gene. Trimming took 7 bases from V and 3 from J; bases not matched to a gene: 7. The CDR3 coding sequence is TGCGCCAGCCAACTGGGCGGGGGCTACGAGCAGTACTTC. This gives the protein CASQLGGGYEQYF.

In its sample, this clonotype was seen many times. V gene TRBV20-1 combines with J gene TRBJ1-5; tentative D call: TRBD1 (5 bases). Trimming stripped 5 bases from V and 4 bases from J, with 12 bases between. Germline assignment: CDR1 DFQATT and CDR2 SNEGSKA (reference sequence). The length of the CDR3 is 13 residues. The DNA for the CDR3 is TGCAGTGCTTTTCGACAGAAGAATCAGCCCCAGCATTTT. Its translation is CSAFRQKNQPQHF.

At least ten counts were recorded for this clonotype. The chain links TRBV3-1 to TRBJ2-5; TRBD1 aligns across 9 bases. This CDR3 region has 14 residues. Germline values: CDR1 LGHDT, CDR2 YNNKEL (reference sequence). The V segment lost 2 bases and the J segment 6 bases; nucleotides outside the gene matches: 4. CDR3 in DNA: TGTGCCAGCAGCCAACCGGACAGGGGAAAGACCCAGTACTTC. Protein: CASSQPDRGKTQYF.

This clonotype came up a few times. V usage is TRBV7-2 and J usage is TRBJ2-1; tentative D call: TRBD1 (6 bases). In germline, CDR1 is SGHTA, CDR2 FQGNSA. This CDR3 has 16 amino acids. Trimming removed 0 bases at V and 8 bases at J, with 17 bases between. For the CDR3, the DNA is TGTGCCAGCAGCTTAGCCTCAACAGGGTCCGGCGATGAGCAGTTCTTC. It yields the protein CASSLASTGSGDEQFF.

This clonotype occurred many times. This CDR3 is CASSVGQGGEKLFF. The CDR3 nucleotides are TGTGCCAGCAGCGTTGGACAGGGGGGAGAAAAACTGTTTTTT. The chain couples TRBV9 to TRBJ1-4, with 10 bases aligning to TRBD1. V lost 2 bases to trimming and J lost 8 bases; unmatched junction nucleotides: 3. The CDR3 is 14 amino acids. Germline CDR1 SGDLS, CDR2 YYNGEE. Using reference TRBV9 and TRBJ1-4 for the parts outside the CDR3, the full variable domain is DSGVTQTPKHLITATGQRVTLRCSPRSGDLSVYWYQQSLDQGLQFLIQYYNGEERAKGNILERFSAQQFPDLHSELNLSSLELGDSALYFCASSVGQGGEKLFFGSGTQLSVL.

This clonotype was recorded many times. In nucleotides, the CDR3 is TGTGCCAGCAGCTGGGGGACAGGGGACGGCACAGATACGCAGTATTTT. This translates into CASSWGTGDGTDTQYF. This chain connects TRBV5-6 to TRBJ2-3; TRBD1 matches 10 bases. With V trimmed by 3 bases and J by 1 base, 5 bases remained unmatched. Germline lookup yields CDR1 SGHDT and CDR2 YYEEEE. The length of the CDR3 is 16 residues.

This clonotype was counted many times. Sequence at one end of the junction differs from germline and may be a read error. This rearrangement joins TRBV5-1 to TRBJ2-5; D is possibly TRBD2 (5 bases). The CDR3 extends over 13 amino acids. Germline V lookup: CDR1 SGHRS, CDR2 YFSETQ. Here the CDR3 DNA reads TGTGCCAGCAGCGCCGGAGGTTGGGAGACCCAGTACTTC. Its protein product is CASSAGGWETQYF.

This clonotype has a count of ten or more. The rearrangement joins TRBV28 to TRBJ1-1; D is undetermined. The CDR3 spans 15 residues. With 6 bases removed from V and 0 bases from J, the gap between germline ends came to 14 bases. From germline, CDR1 is MDHEN and CDR2 SYDVKM. The CDR3 nucleotides read TGTGCCAGCAGCTTCTTTATTACGGTGAACACTGAAGCTTTCTTT. It yields the protein CASSFFITVNTEAFF.

Many counts were recorded for this clonotype. The rearrangement joins TRBV29-1 to TRBJ1-1; 9 bases line up with TRBD1. The CDR3 spans 11 residues. Germline V gene data show CDR1 as SQVTM and CDR2 as ANQGSEA. CDR3 nucleotide sequence: TGCGGCATGACAGGGGGAGCTGAAGCTTTCTTT. Its protein product is CGMTGGAEAFF.

Ten or more counts support this clonotype. This chain joins TRBV6-1 and TRBJ1-6, with a weak D call TRBD1 (6 bases). The V end lost 10 bases, the J end lost 10 bases, and 17 bases lay between the germline ends. The CDR3 is 13 amino acids. Germline V CDR1 and CDR2: MNHNS, SASEGT. The CDR3 loop is CATEQGGYSPLHF. The CDR3 region has the DNA TGTGCCACCGAACAGGGCGGATACTCACCCCTCCACTTT.

The chain employs TRBV6-2 or TRBV6-3 and TRBJ1-1; tentatively, D is TRBD1 (5 bases). V was pared by 8 bases and J by 0 bases, with 19 bases between. This CDR3 is built from 16 residues. In germline, CDR1 is MNHEY, CDR2 SVGEGT. The CDR3 DNA is TGTGCCAGCGGGACTCGGACGGATCCCATGAACACTGAAGCTTTCTTT. Encoded protein: CASGTRTDPMNTEAFF.

The chain joins TRBV10-3 to TRBJ2-7, with D perhaps assigned TRBD1 or TRBD2 (7 bases each). This CDR3 spans 14 amino acids. The germline CDR1 and CDR2 sequences are ENHRY and SYGVKD. V lost 4 bases, J lost 2 bases, and 12 bases lay in between. This chain's CDR3 is CAISAQGRAYEQYF. In DNA, the CDR3 is TGTGCCATCAGTGCACAGGGGAGGGCCTACGAGCAGTACTTC.

This clonotype has a single count. A clone one base away is much larger, so this may be a read error. This sequence joins TRBV19 and TRBJ2-1; weak D call: TRBD2 (6 bases). Trimming shortened V by 9 bases and J by 7 bases, and 13 bases separated the two germline ends. Germline V gene lookup returns CDR1 LNHDA and CDR2 SQIVND (reference sequence). The CDR3 loop spans 12 amino acids. The CDR3 protein is CASTCAGNEQFF. DNA of the CDR3: TGTGCCAGCACTTGCGCGGGAAATGAGCAGTTCTTC.

This clonotype was counted ten times or more. This rearrangement joins TRBV20-1 to TRBJ2-5; 10 bases fit TRBD2. This CDR3 contains 14 residues. J gave up 6 bases and V 0 bases, and 4 bases lay outside the gene matches. CDR1 and CDR2 from the germline V gene are DFQATT and SNEGSKA (reference sequence). The CDR3 nucleotides read TGCAGTGCTAGAGACGAGCGGGGGGGGCAGACCCAGTACTTC. Protein: CSARDERGGQTQYF.

This clonotype was found many times. The V and J genes are TRBV7-9 and TRBJ2-7, with a tentative D call TRBD1 (6 bases). The CDR3 covers 15 residues. Germline CDR1 reads SEHNR; CDR2 reads FQNEAQ (reference sequence). V lost 5 bases to trimming and J lost 3 bases, with 17 bases between them. For the CDR3, the DNA is TGTGCCAGCAGCCAGGGGCCAGGTCGCAGCTACGAGCAGTACTTC. This sequence encodes CASSQGPGRSYEQYF.